This TCR beta chain was captured in a study of cytomegalovirus exposure and HLA in healthy donors. The study, taken as a whole, reports: It was in a later analysis that TCR association rates were seen to vary by HLA locus, highest for DRB1 and lowest for HLA-C. Sequencing likely generated an artifact that appeared as a cluster of highly shared sequence variants.

Comment on this clone: The target antigen is unknown.

The PCR ran on 60 Vbeta and 13 Jbeta primers. Using immunoSEQ multiplex PCR, the repertoire was profiled, and TCRdb retains in-frame clones only, with some absent. The repertoire has 130,000 to 150,000 clones, approximately 74% of them found once; the top ten carry roughly 4.5%. V dropped 6 bases and J dropped 8 bases, with 17 bases sitting between them. The germline V gene encodes CDR1 SQVTM and CDR2 ANQGSEA. The CDR3 has 14 amino acids. The receptor was isolated from a man aged 18 to 35 in good health and CMV-seropositive. The sample comprised PBMCs. The chain links TRBV29-1 to TRBJ1-6; D call uncertain. The CDR3 DNA reads as TGCAGCGTGCCTGGACCTACCGGGGATTCACCCCTCCACTTT. The encoded protein is CSVPGPTGDSPLHF.